The 14 T cell receptor beta chains below come from one sample, sequenced in a study of shared T cell receptors in the human thymus. Data came from immunoSEQ multiplex PCR; TCRdb stores just in-frame clones and leaves some out. The data hold a few hundred thousand clones, with 95% observed a single time. Sequencing input: thymocytes. These receptors came from a human donor.

The V and J genes are TRBV25-1 and TRBJ1-1; D unresolved. This CDR3 region has 13 residues. Per the germline V gene, CDR1 is MGHDK and CDR2 is SYGVNS. V was clipped by 5 bases and J by 1 base, with 8 bases between them. Here the CDR3 DNA reads TGTGCCAGCAGTTCAGGACGGAACACTGAAGCTTTCTTT. This sequence encodes CASSSGRNTEAFF.

The chain is built from TRBV6-5 and TRBJ2-5, with a tentative D call TRBD1 (6 bases). The CDR3 is 14 residues long. Trimming removed 7 bases from V and 5 bases from J, with 17 bases in between. The germline V gene has CDR1 MNHEY and CDR2 SVGAGI. The CDR3 DNA sequence: TGTGCCAGCACCCAAGCCAGGGGCGCCGAGACCCAGTACTTC. This codes for CASTQARGAETQYF.

Of note for this clone: The identical CDR3 is also encoded by other nucleotide sequences in the sample. V and J are TRBV10-2 and TRBJ2-7; D unresolved. V dropped 0 bases and J dropped 1 base, with 4 bases sitting between them. The CDR3 length is 13 residues. Germline V gene sequence: CDR1 WSHSY, CDR2 SAAADI. The CDR3 nucleotides read TGCGCCAGCAGTGAGTCTGGGTCCTACGAGCAGTACTTC. This sequence encodes CASSESGSYEQYF.

CDR3 nucleotide sequence: TGTGCCAGCTTGATTTCTATTAGGGCGAACACTGAAGCTTTCTTT. The encoded protein is CASLISIRANTEAFF. The chain combines TRBV6-4 with TRBJ1-1; D is undetermined. Per the germline V gene, CDR1 is MRHNA and CDR2 is SNTAGT. The CDR3 extends over 15 amino acids. The V and J ends lost 8 bases and 1 base respectively, with 17 bases between them.

This clone occurred once. The genes are TRBV2 and TRBJ1-5; 8 bases match TRBD1. With V trimmed by 2 bases and J by 2 bases, 2 bases remained unmatched. This CDR3 has 15 residues. Looked up from germline, CDR1 is SNHLY and CDR2 is FYNNEI. CDR3 nucleotides: TGTGCCAGCAGTGAATGGGGACAGGGCAATCAGCCCCAGCATTTT. Protein product: CASSEWGQGNQPQHF.

The rearrangement uses TRBV28 and TRBJ2-7; TRBD1 agrees at 7 bases. The CDR3 consists of 13 residues. Germline CDR1 is MDHEN and CDR2 is SYDVKM. V gave up 8 bases and J gave up 4 bases; unmatched junction bases: 8. Here the CDR3 DNA reads TGTGCCAGCGGACCGACAGGGACATACGAGCAGTACTTC. Translating it yields CASGPTGTYEQYF.

V and J are TRBV28 and TRBJ1-1; D gene ambiguous. V lost 6 bases and J 0 bases, leaving 14 bases between the germline ends. Germline CDR1 reads MDHEN; CDR2 reads SYDVKM. This CDR3 spans 15 amino acids. Here the CDR3 reads CASRWHWAMNTEAFF. CDR3 sequence (DNA): TGTGCCAGCAGATGGCATTGGGCTATGAACACTGAAGCTTTCTTT.

The V and J genes are TRBV14 and TRBJ1-2, with a tentative D call TRBD1 (6 bases). The CDR3 has 14 residues. V shed 0 bases and J shed 5 bases, with 10 bases lying between them. In germline, CDR1 is SGHDN, CDR2 FVKESK. In DNA, the CDR3 is TGTGCCAGCAGCCAAGAACAGGGTGGTTATGGCTACACCTTC. Amino acids: CASSQEQGGYGYTF.

In this sample, this clone turned up once. V gene TRBV9 combines with J gene TRBJ1-5; D possibly corresponds to TRBD1 (5 bases). V dropped 4 bases and J dropped 7 bases, with 21 bases sitting between them. Germline CDR1 SGDLS, CDR2 YYNGEE. The CDR3 has 16 amino acids. The CDR3 coding sequence is TGTGCCAGCAGCAGAGAACCGGGACCCGAGGGACAGCCCCAGCATTTT. This codes for CASSREPGPEGQPQHF.

The chain employs TRBV10-3 and TRBJ1-2, with 8 nucleotides matching TRBD1. CDR3 size: 18 residues. V lost 0 bases, J lost 0 bases, and 9 bases stayed unmatched. Germline CDR1 ENHRY, CDR2 SYGVKD. This CDR3 reads CAISESGWDRLSNYGYTF. The DNA for the CDR3 is TGTGCCATCAGTGAGTCGGGGTGGGACAGGCTCTCTAACTATGGCTACACCTTC.

V and J are TRBV4-1 and TRBJ2-1; D may correspond to TRBD1 or TRBD2 (6 bases each). V lost 0 bases, J lost 1 base, and 13 bases lay in between. CDR3 length equals 17 residues. Germline V gene lookup returns CDR1 MGHRA and CDR2 YSYEKL. CDR3 protein: CASSQDLGAGSYNEQFF. The CDR3 DNA is TGCGCCAGCAGCCAAGATCTGGGGGCGGGATCCTACAATGAGCAGTTCTTC.

This clone has a single count. This chain uses TRBV13 with TRBJ1-1; the D gene is possibly TRBD1 (6 bases). The V gene lost 6 bases and the J gene lost 8 bases, with 19 bases spanning the gap. CDR1 is PRHDT and CDR2 is FYEKMQ in the germline V gene (reference sequence). CDR3 length: 14 amino acids. CDR3 in amino acids: CASSLKGGRQEAFF. As DNA, the CDR3 is TGTGCCAGCAGTTTAAAGGGGGGTCGGCAGGAAGCTTTCTTT. The variable domain in full, with the rest retrieved from reference TRBV13 and TRBJ1-1, is AAGVIQSPRHLIKEKRETATLKCYPIPRHDTVYWYQQGPGQDPQFLISFYEKMQSDKGSIPDRFSAQQFSDYHSELNMSSLELGDSALYFCASSLKGGRQEAFFGQGTRLTVV.

The chain links TRBV7-2 to TRBJ2-7; TRBD1 is a possible D gene (7 bases). Germline CDR1 SGHTA, CDR2 FQGNSA. V was pared by 2 bases and J by 2 bases, with 25 bases between. CDR3 length equals 19 residues. CDR3 protein: CASSLRGRLALTSPYEQYF. CDR3 DNA: TGTGCCAGCAGCTTAAGGGGGCGGCTAGCGTTGACATCCCCCTACGAGCAGTACTTC.

This rearrangement joins TRBV27 to TRBJ2-7; TRBD1 matches at 7 bases. This CDR3 region has 14 residues. V was pared by 5 bases and J by 3 bases, with 7 bases of the junction left unmatched. CDR1 and CDR2 from the germline V gene are MNHEY and SMNVEV (reference sequence). The DNA for the CDR3 is TGTGCCAGCAGTAGCCGGGACAGCTTCTACGAGCAGTACTTC. Translating it yields CASSSRDSFYEQYF.